Listed here are 20 T cell receptor beta chains from one sample, sequenced in a study of cytomegalovirus exposure and HLA in healthy donors. The method was immunoSEQ multiplex PCR; TCRdb's version includes in-frame clones alone and lacks a portion of them. The sample yields around 300,000 clones, approximately 85% seen once. The sample comprised PBMCs. These receptor sequences come from a man in his thirties or forties in good health and CMV-seronegative.

This rearrangement joins TRBV5-1 to TRBJ1-5, with 8 bases lining up with TRBD1. Germline-derived CDR1 and CDR2 are SGHRS and YFSETQ. The junction had 3 bases not matched to a gene; V was cut back by 0 bases and J by 7 bases. This CDR3 has 14 residues. The CDR3 here is CASSLVSGGQPQHF. CDR3 nucleotide sequence: TGCGCCAGCAGCTTGGTCTCAGGGGGCCAGCCCCAGCATTTT.

The rearrangement joins TRBV6-6 to TRBJ2-7, with 8 bases matching TRBD1. V shed 4 bases and J 0 bases; nucleotides not matched to a gene: 8. The CDR3 consists of 16 residues. Germline V gives CDR1 MNHNY, CDR2 SVGAGI (reference sequence). The CDR3 is CASSFGPDRDSYEQYF. For the CDR3, the DNA is TGTGCCAGCAGTTTCGGACCGGACAGGGACTCCTACGAGCAGTACTTC.

The V gene is TRBV6-5, the J gene TRBJ2-3, with TRBD1 identical over 9 bases. The ends lost 0 bases at V and 3 bases at J; junction bases unmatched: 4. Germline assignment: CDR1 MNHEY and CDR2 SVGAGI. CDR3 length equals 16 residues. CDR3 residues: CASSYSMGQGTDTQYF. Here the CDR3 DNA reads TGTGCCAGCAGTTACTCGATGGGACAGGGAACAGATACGCAGTATTTT.

The gene calls are TRBV7-2 and TRBJ2-3; 13 positions match TRBD2. The germline gives CDR1 SGHTA, CDR2 FQGNSA. This CDR3 spans 15 amino acids. V shed 5 bases and J 7 bases; nucleotides not matched to a gene: 6. CDR3 coding DNA: TGTGCCAGCAGCCCCCCGGGACTAGCGGGGAATACGCAGTATTTT. Amino acid sequence: CASSPPGLAGNTQYF.

The genes are TRBV18 and TRBJ1-4; D is unclear. Germline V gene data show CDR1 as KGHSH and CDR2 as LQKENI. The length of the CDR3 is 15 residues. The ends were cut back, 3 bases at V and 7 bases at J, with 15 bases in the middle. CDR3: CASSPGAGGSEKLFF. CDR3 sequence (DNA): TGTGCCAGCTCACCGGGCGCGGGCGGGAGTGAAAAACTGTTTTTT.

The chain joins TRBV20-1 to TRBJ1-2; D ambiguous. Germline lookup yields CDR1 DFQATT and CDR2 SNEGSKA (reference sequence). The CDR3 has 9 residues. The CDR3 reads CSADYGYTF. DNA for the CDR3: TGCAGCGCGGACTATGGCTACACCTTC.

The chain couples TRBV6-1 to TRBJ1-1; 7 nucleotides line up with TRBD1. This CDR3 comprises 15 residues. The V segment lost 0 bases and the J segment 3 bases; nucleotides outside the gene matches: 4. From germline, CDR1 is MNHNS and CDR2 SASEGT. The DNA of the CDR3 is TGTGCCAGCAGTGAAGCGGCGGACAGGTACACTGAAGCTTTCTTT. Encoded protein: CASSEAADRYTEAFF.

The chain carries TRBV18 and TRBJ1-6; 8 bases fit TRBD1. Germline CDR1 and CDR2: KGHSH and LQKENI. CDR3 length: 14 amino acids. J lost 9 bases, V lost 6 bases, and 7 bases had no gene match. The chain's CDR3 is CASSRDRGFSPLHF. The CDR3, as DNA: TGTGCCAGCTCCCGTGACAGGGGCTTTTCACCCCTCCACTTT.

In this sample, this clone turned up a few times. The rearrangement uses TRBV6-6 and TRBJ2-5, with D uncertain. The CDR3 contains 14 residues. CDR1 and CDR2 (germline): MNHNY, SVGAGI (reference sequence). Between the trimmed V and J ends, which lost 4 bases and 5 bases, there was a span of 14 bases. Written as DNA, the CDR3 is TGTGCCAGCAGTTCGTCCACGGTCGGGGAGACCCAGTACTTC. Translation: CASSSSTVGETQYF.

The chain links TRBV9 to TRBJ1-1; D may be TRBD1 (6 bases). V gave up 5 bases and J gave up 11 bases, with 25 bases separating them. The CDR3 has 15 residues. CDR1 SGDLS and CDR2 YYNGEE come from the germline V gene. Written as DNA, the CDR3 is TGTGCCAGCAGACCCTACCGGGGGGGCCTGCAGCCCGCTTTCTTT. This gives the protein CASRPYRGGLQPAFF.

The genes are TRBV9 and TRBJ1-2; tentative D call: TRBD1 (5 bases). The CDR3 is made up of 15 amino acids. Germline CDR1 SGDLS, CDR2 YYNGEE. Trimming took off 4 bases at V and 0 bases at J, with 13 bases between the two ends. CDR3 residues: CASSPSGGANYGYTF. The DNA for the CDR3 is TGTGCCAGCAGCCCCAGCGGGGGGGCTAACTATGGCTACACCTTC.

The chain recombines TRBV28 with TRBJ2-2; 7 nucleotides line up with TRBD1. This CDR3 has 13 residues. V lost 6 bases and J lost 5; bases outside the gene matches: 3. Germline V gives CDR1 MDHEN, CDR2 SYDVKM. The CDR3 loop reads CASRGTATGELFF. Here the CDR3 DNA reads TGTGCCAGCAGGGGGACAGCTACCGGGGAGCTGTTTTTT. Together with reference TRBV28 and TRBJ2-2, the CDR3 gives the full variable domain: DVKVTQSSRYLVKRTGEKVFLECVQDMDHENMFWYRQDPGLGLRLIYFSYDVKMKEKGDIPEGYSVSREKKERFSLILESASTNQTSMYLCASRGTATGELFFGEGSRLTVL.

The chain combines TRBV7-9 with TRBJ1-4, with 9 positions matching TRBD1. This CDR3 comprises 16 residues. V gave up 2 bases and J gave up 6 bases; unmatched junction bases: 7. The germline gives CDR1 SEHNR, CDR2 FQNEAQ (reference sequence). CDR3 nucleotides: TGTGCCAGCAGCTTAACGACAGGGGGACCAGATGAAAAACTGTTTTTT. This gives the protein CASSLTTGGPDEKLFF.

This clone occurred once. This chain connects TRBV18 to TRBJ2-5; a weak D match, TRBD2 (5 bases). There are 11 residues in the CDR3. Looked up from germline, CDR1 is KGHSH and CDR2 is LQKENI. Between the trimmed V and J ends, which lost 6 bases and 7 bases, there was a span of 9 bases. The CDR3 coding sequence is TGTGCCAGCTCTCCCGCGGGGACCCAGTACTTC. This encodes CASSPAGTQYF.

V is TRBV11-1 and J is TRBJ2-5; 9 bases match TRBD2. Trimming removed 5 bases from V and 5 bases from J; junction bases left unmatched: 12. Per the germline V gene, CDR1 is SGHAT and CDR2 is FQDESV (reference sequence). This CDR3 contains 16 residues. The CDR3 region has the DNA TGTGCCAGCAGCGCCCAATCTAGCGGGGAATGGGAGACCCAGTACTTC. It specifies CASSAQSSGEWETQYF. Together with reference TRBV11-1 and TRBJ2-5, the CDR3 gives the full variable domain: EAEVAQSPRYKITEKSQAVAFWCDPISGHATLYWYRQILGQGPELLVQFQDESVVDDSQLPKDRFSAERLKGVDSTLKIQPAELGDSAMYLCASSAQSSGEWETQYFGPGTRLLVL.

The table lists this clone with a count of one. The chain employs TRBV11-3 and TRBJ2-3; 15 positions agree with TRBD2. CDR1 and CDR2 from the germline V gene are SGHNT and YENEEA. This CDR3 spans 16 amino acids. V gave up 4 bases and J gave up 5 bases; unmatched junction bases: 4. The DNA for the CDR3 is TGTGCCAGCAGCTCAGGACTAGCGGGGGGGAGAGATACGCAGTATTTT. Its translation: CASSSGLAGGRDTQYF.

The chain is built from TRBV2 and TRBJ2-5, with D hard to call. Germline CDR1 and CDR2: SNHLY and FYNNEI. The V gene lost 2 bases and the J gene lost 0 bases, with 10 bases spanning the gap. CDR3 size: 15 residues. The CDR3 region is CASSELVQNQETQYF. The CDR3 DNA reads as TGTGCCAGCAGTGAATTGGTACAGAACCAAGAGACCCAGTACTTC.

This clone has only one observation. The CDR3: CASSSGLRSYEQYF. The CDR3, as DNA: TGTGCCAGCAGCTCGGGACTGCGCTCCTACGAGCAGTACTTC. V gene TRBV5-4 combines with J gene TRBJ2-7; the D gene is possibly TRBD2 (6 bases). Per the germline V gene, CDR1 is SGHNT and CDR2 is YYREEE (reference sequence). The CDR3 length is 14 residues. Trimming took 3 bases from V and 0 from J, leaving 10 bases between them.

The CDR3 DNA is TGTGCCAGCACTCGGGAAGTGACGAGGCAAGAGACCCAGTACTTC. Translated: CASTREVTRQETQYF. This rearrangement joins TRBV2 to TRBJ2-5, with D perhaps matching TRBD2 (5 bases). V was trimmed by 7 bases and J by 2 bases, leaving 17 bases between them. The CDR3 length is 15 residues. Germline V gene data show CDR1 as SNHLY and CDR2 as FYNNEI. Supplemented by reference TRBV2 and TRBJ2-5, the full variable domain reads EPEVTQTPSHQVTQMGQEVILRCVPISNHLYFYWYRQILGQKVEFLVSFYNNEISEKSEIFDDQFSVERPDGSNFTLKIRSTKLEDSAMYFCASTREVTRQETQYFGPGTRLLVL.

This clone was counted once. The rearrangement joins TRBV30 to TRBJ1-1; 7 nucleotides agree with TRBD1. The ends lost 6 bases at V and 4 bases at J; junction bases unmatched: 8. The germline CDR1 and CDR2 sequences are GTSNPN and SVGIG (reference sequence). There are 13 residues in the CDR3. The CDR3 coding sequence is TGTGCCTGCCTAGGGACAGTGAGCACTGAAGCTTTCTTT. Its protein is CACLGTVSTEAFF.